These 30 T cell receptor beta chains were all obtained from the same sample, sequenced in a study of CD8 T cells in ankylosing spondylitis. TCRdb ran MiXCR on the 5' RACE reads and lists one entry per CDR3 protein. The sample contains 220,000 or so distinct CDR3 sequences, about 10% of which appear only once. What was sequenced was blood, either unsorted or a sorted T cell fraction (not recorded which). All receptors come from a male donor with ankylosing spondylitis or in good health (not recorded which).

As concerns this clonotype: A much bigger clone sits one base away, suggesting this may be a read error. The V call is TRBV10-3, the J call TRBJ2-5; TRBD1 is a possible D gene (6 bases). Germline lookup yields CDR1 ENHRY and CDR2 SYGVKD. The CDR3 sequence is 17 residues long. DNA of the CDR3: TGTACCATCAGTGATGGGGGCAGTTTTGGGGGCCAAGAGACCCAGTACTTC. It encodes CTISDGGSFGGQETQYF.

This clonotype was seen at least ten times. The chain joins TRBV20-1 to TRBJ2-1; a possible D gene is TRBD2 (5 bases). The CDR3 consists of 15 residues. The germline V gene has CDR1 DFQATT and CDR2 SNEGSKA (reference sequence). V was cut by 0 bases and J by 9 bases, with 18 bases left in between. The CDR3 DNA follows: TGCAGTGCTAGAGATTTTTCGCGGGTCGAGGGTGAGCAGTTCTTC. Its protein is CSARDFSRVEGEQFF.

This clonotype has more than one count but fewer than ten. In DNA, the CDR3 is TGCAGCGTTGAAGGCCAGGGGGACACTGAAGCTTTCTTT. Translation gives CSVEGQGDTEAFF. The V gene is TRBV29-1, the J gene TRBJ1-1; 7 bases line up with TRBD1. The junction had 2 bases not matched to a gene; V was cut back by 1 base and J by 3 bases. The CDR3 is 13 amino acids. CDR1 SQVTM and CDR2 ANQGSEA come from the germline V gene.

This clonotype has at least ten counts. This chain links TRBV15 with TRBJ1-5; no definite D call. Trimming removed 1 base at V and 0 bases at J, with 4 bases between. The CDR3 is 14 amino acids. Germline V gene data show CDR1 as LNHNV and CDR2 as YYDKDF (reference sequence). The CDR3 protein is CATSRVDSNQPQHF. CDR3 coding DNA: TGTGCCACCAGCAGAGTCGATAGCAATCAGCCCCAGCATTTT.

This clonotype was seen repeatedly, ten times or more. The chain has TRBV12-3 or TRBV12-4 and TRBJ2-3, with 9 bases aligning to TRBD2. V lost 1 base, J lost 4 bases, and 6 bases stayed unmatched. The CDR3 consists of 16 residues. The chain's CDR3 is CASSLGGGGGADTQYF. The CDR3 DNA sequence: TGTGCCAGCAGTTTAGGAGGCGGGGGGGGCGCAGATACGCAGTATTTT.

Regarding this clonotype: A single base separates this from a much larger clone, so it may be a read error. J is TRBJ1-2 and V is TRBV29-1; unclear D gene. The CDR3 consists of 15 residues. Germline CDR1 and CDR2: SQVTM and ANQGSEA. The CDR3 loop reads CSVESEGPLNYGDTF. CDR3 DNA: TGCAGCGTTGAATCTGAAGGGCCGCTTAACTATGGCGACACCTTC.

There are a few counts of this clonotype. The chain has TRBV12-3 or TRBV12-4 and TRBJ2-2; TRBD1 matches at 7 bases. The CDR3 is made up of 15 amino acids. Germline trimming cut 3 bases from V and 5 bases from J; bases unmatched to any gene: 6. CDR3 protein: CASSFRQGRTGELFF. CDR3 DNA sequence: TGTGCCAGCAGTTTTCGACAGGGACGGACCGGGGAGCTGTTTTTT.

This clonotype was seen many times. V is TRBV9 and J is TRBJ1-6, with unresolved D. The CDR3 is 18 residues long. Per germline, CDR1 SGDLS and CDR2 YYNGEE. V was pared by 0 bases and J by 0 bases, with 13 bases between. As DNA, the CDR3 is TGTGCCAGCAGCGTAGAGTCTCCAGGCAGCTCCTATAATTCACCCCTCCACTTT. Its protein is CASSVESPGSSYNSPLHF.

This clonotype has more than one count but fewer than ten. The chain couples TRBV20-1 to TRBJ2-7; 14 bases are shared with TRBD2. CDR1 is DFQATT, CDR2 SNEGSKA, per germline (reference sequence). The CDR3 runs to 16 residues. The V and J ends lost 6 bases and 1 base, in that order; junction bases with no gene match: 8. The CDR3 DNA reads TGCAGTGCCAGGACTAGCGGGGGGCCTCGATCCTACGAGCAGTACTTC. Residues: CSARTSGGPRSYEQYF.

This clonotype was counted many times. The chain combines TRBV7-8 with TRBJ2-3, with 14 bases aligning to TRBD2. V was clipped by 5 bases and J by 4 bases; unmatched bases: 11. CDR1 and CDR2 (germline): SGHVS, FQNEAQ. This CDR3 spans 18 amino acids. CDR3 loop: CASSTQTSGGAMADTQYF. CDR3 sequence (DNA): TGTGCCAGCAGCACACAGACTAGCGGGGGGGCCATGGCAGATACGCAGTATTTT.

This clonotype was recorded many times. The V and J genes are TRBV5-1 and TRBJ2-1, with 7 bases identical to TRBD2. V shed 0 bases and J 10 bases; nucleotides not matched to a gene: 4. In germline, CDR1 is SGHRS, CDR2 YFSETQ. This CDR3 contains 13 residues. The CDR3 nucleotides are TGCGCCAGCAGCTTGGTTGGGGAGGGCGAGCAGTTCTTC. It is translated as CASSLVGEGEQFF.

This clonotype was counted ten times or more. The V gene is TRBV18, the J gene TRBJ2-1; the D gene is possibly TRBD1 (5 bases). With 0 bases removed from V and 9 bases from J, the gap between germline ends came to 12 bases. Germline V gives CDR1 KGHSH, CDR2 LQKENI. This CDR3 is 14 amino acids long. CDR3 coding DNA: TGTGCCAGCTCACCACCGAGTGGGGCCCGTGAGCAGTTCTTC. Protein: CASSPPSGAREQFF.

V and J are TRBV5-6 and TRBJ2-3, with 9 nucleotides matching TRBD1. The length of the CDR3 is 14 residues. The J segment lost 4 bases and the V segment lost 9 bases, leaving 9 bases of the junction unmatched. Germline V gives CDR1 SGHDT, CDR2 YYEEEE. As DNA, the CDR3 is TGTGCCACCGCGACAGGGGGGTGGGCAGATACGCAGTATTTT. Amino acids: CATATGGWADTQYF.

This clonotype was observed a single time. Since a much larger clone is just one base distant, this may be a read error. The J gene is TRBJ2-2, the V gene TRBV5-1, with D perhaps matching TRBD1 or TRBD2 (5 bases each). Germline assignment: CDR1 SGHRS and CDR2 YFSETQ. This CDR3 has 14 amino acids. CDR3 coding DNA: TGCGCCAGCAGCTTAGGGACGTACACCGGGGAGCTGCTTTTT. Its translation is CASSLGTYTGELLF.

This clonotype was detected a few times. The chain is built from TRBV27 and TRBJ1-1; 9 positions agree with TRBD1. Per germline, CDR1 MNHEY and CDR2 SMNVEV (reference sequence). V lost 5 bases, J lost 6 bases, and 10 bases stayed unmatched. This CDR3 comprises 15 residues. CDR3 coding DNA: TGTGCCAGCAGTGAGTGGACAGGGGCGGGCGCTGAAGCTTTCTTT. It codes for CASSEWTGAGAEAFF.

A remark on this clonotype: A read error is possible here, since a much larger clone lies one base away. This chain connects TRBV4-2 to TRBJ2-5, with 8 bases matching TRBD1. The CDR3 consists of 19 residues. Germline loops: CDR1 LGHNA, CDR2 YNFKEQ. The CDR3 nucleotides are TGTGCCAGCACCCAAGGGAGGTTGGGGACAGGCAGGGGTCAAGAGACCCAGTACTTC. Translation: CASTQGRLGTGRGQETQYF.

This clonotype was picked up many times. The V call is TRBV20-1, the J call TRBJ2-5; D gene unclear. Per germline, CDR1 DFQATT and CDR2 SNEGSKA (reference sequence). Trimming removed 6 bases at V and 2 bases at J, with 7 bases between. This CDR3 contains 11 residues. Here the CDR3 DNA reads TGCAGTGCCGGGCCTCAAGAGACCCAGTACTTC. This translates into CSAGPQETQYF.

The V and J genes are TRBV7-3 and TRBJ2-1; D is possibly TRBD2 (5 bases). Germline V gives CDR1 SGHTA, CDR2 FQGTGA. The CDR3 is 14 residues long. V lost 5 bases and J 5 bases, leaving 13 bases between the germline ends. The CDR3 region has the DNA TGTGCCAGCAGCCTTTCGGGGAGTCACAATGAGCAGTTCTTC. Protein product: CASSLSGSHNEQFF. Full variable domain (outside the CDR3, taken from reference TRBV7-3 and TRBJ2-1): GAGVSQTPSNKVTEKGKYVELRCDPISGHTALYWYRQSLGQGPEFLIYFQGTGAADDSGLPNDRFFAVRPEGSVSTLKIQRTERGDSAVYLCASSLSGSHNEQFFGPGTRLTVL.

This clonotype has a count of ten or more. The chain joins TRBV7-3 to TRBJ2-3; 7 bases are a match to TRBD2. Germline CDR1 reads SGHTA; CDR2 reads FQGTGA. The CDR3 spans 16 residues. V dropped 2 bases and J dropped 4; count of bases not matched to a gene: 9. The CDR3 region is CASSLSPSGGPDTQYF. The CDR3 bases are TGTGCCAGCAGCTTATCTCCTAGCGGCGGTCCAGATACGCAGTATTTT.

This clonotype was recorded at least ten times. The chain combines TRBV6-5 with TRBJ1-2, with 7 nucleotides matching TRBD1. V shed 0 bases, J shed 4 bases, and the junction held 2 bases outside the gene matches. The germline V gene encodes CDR1 MNHEY and CDR2 SVGAGI. The CDR3 is made up of 14 amino acids. The CDR3 spells CASSYSAGGYGYTF. The CDR3 region has the DNA TGTGCCAGCAGTTACTCAGCAGGGGGCTATGGCTACACCTTC.

This clonotype was counted many times. The J gene is TRBJ2-5, the V gene TRBV29-1; D remains unclear. The CDR3 sequence is 12 residues long. With 3 bases removed from V and 5 bases from J, the gap between germline ends came to 10 bases. Germline V gives CDR1 SQVTM, CDR2 ANQGSEA. CDR3 DNA: TGCAGCGTTGAGGGCAAAAGGGAGACCCAGTACTTC. This encodes CSVEGKRETQYF.

In this sample, this clonotype turned up many times. This chain connects TRBV7-9 to TRBJ1-1; the match to TRBD1 covers 7 bases. The CDR3 sequence is 11 residues long. J was trimmed by 11 bases and V by 4 bases; bases with no gene match: 4. In germline, CDR1 is SEHNR, CDR2 FQNEAQ (reference sequence). The CDR3 nucleotides read TGTGCCAGCAGCTCACAGGGGTTGGCTTTCTTT. It specifies CASSSQGLAFF.

Notes on this clonotype: A much larger clone lies a single base off, so this may be a read error. The missing conserved phenylalanine or tryptophan at the end of this CDR3 makes a read error likely. The chain recombines TRBV10-3 with TRBJ2-2; D perhaps matches TRBD1 (5 bases). Trimming left V 5 bases short and J 2 bases short, with 12 bases between. The CDR3 sequence is 15 residues long. Germline V gene lookup returns CDR1 ENHRY and CDR2 SYGVKD. The CDR3, as DNA: TGTGCCATCAGTAGCGCCAGGGATAACACCGGGGAGCTGTTTCTT. This codes for CAISSARDNTGELFL.

This clonotype was detected only a few times. CDR3: CSVLASGGYNEQFF. CDR3 bases: TGCAGCGTTCTAGCTAGCGGGGGATACAATGAGCAGTTCTTC. This sequence joins TRBV29-1 and TRBJ2-1; 10 bases map to TRBD2. Germline-derived CDR1 and CDR2 are SQVTM and ANQGSEA. Unmatched junction bases numbered 5, after V lost 5 bases and J lost 4 bases. The CDR3 covers 14 residues.

The gene calls are TRBV9 and TRBJ2-3, with D tentatively TRBD1 or TRBD2 (6 bases each). Germline-derived CDR1 and CDR2 are SGDLS and YYNGEE. V lost 3 bases to trimming and J lost 2 bases, with 13 bases between them. The CDR3 is made up of 15 amino acids. The CDR3 is CASSGGGGPTDTQYF. In DNA form, the CDR3 reads TGTGCCAGCAGCGGTGGAGGGGGTCCCACAGATACGCAGTATTTT.

This clonotype appeared many times. The gene calls are TRBV20-1 and TRBJ1-5, with D possibly matching TRBD1 (5 bases). Germline-derived CDR1 and CDR2 are DFQATT and SNEGSKA (reference sequence). Trimming removed 3 bases from V and 5 bases from J, with 14 bases in between. The CDR3 has 14 residues. The CDR3 bases are TGCAGTGCTAGGGGGCAGGCCGAAGATCAGCCCCAGCATTTT. It encodes CSARGQAEDQPQHF.

This clonotype was observed many times. The V and J genes are TRBV10-3 and TRBJ2-3; 10 nucleotides align to TRBD1. The trim removed 6 bases at V and 3 bases at J, leaving 6 bases unmatched. In germline, CDR1 is ENHRY, CDR2 SYGVKD. The CDR3 is 15 amino acids. The CDR3 DNA is TGTGCCATCAGGCAGACAGGGGGCGAAACAGATACGCAGTATTTT. This encodes CAIRQTGGETDTQYF.

This clonotype was recorded only once. This may come from a read error, since a much larger clone is one base off. The chain links TRBV5-1 to TRBJ1-2; D is unresolved. The CDR3 runs to 13 residues. Germline V gives CDR1 SGHRS, CDR2 YFSETQ. Deletions cut 2 bases from V and 4 bases from J, with 9 bases between. This chain's CDR3 is CASSLGHSYGYTF. The CDR3 DNA reads as TGCGCCAGCAGCTTAGGCCATAGCTATGGCTACACCTTC.

This clonotype was seen only a few times. With a much larger clone just one base away, this may be a read error. The chain employs TRBV20-1 and TRBJ1-2; D might be TRBD1 (5 bases). The germline CDR1 and CDR2 sequences are DFQATT and SNEGSKA (reference sequence). The CDR3 is 12 amino acids. The CDR3 spells CSARLRGPGYSF. The CDR3 DNA reads TGCAGTGCTAGGCTAAGGGGACCCGGCTACTCCTTC.

The J gene is TRBJ1-1, the V gene TRBV5-1; the D is unclear. This CDR3 contains 14 residues. V lost 2 bases to trimming and J lost 1 base, with 9 bases between them. Germline CDR1 is SGHRS and CDR2 is YFSETQ. CDR3 protein: CASSFSLGNTEAFF. In DNA form, the CDR3 reads TGCGCCAGCAGCTTTTCTCTGGGGAACACTGAAGCTTTCTTT.